This TCR beta chain is from a study of CD8+ T cells in alopecia areata. Study findings and constraints: Compared with normal scalp, lesional scalp had higher clonality and more expanded CD8+ clones.

This CDR3 has 14 residues. From germline, CDR1 is MNHEY and CDR2 SMNVEV (reference sequence). V was pared by 2 bases and J by 5 bases, with 6 bases of the junction left unmatched. RNA extraction was followed by reverse transcription into cDNA, which acted as the sequencing template. Using immunoSEQ multiplex PCR, the repertoire was profiled, and TCRdb retains in-frame clones only, with some absent. The sample carries 20,000 to 30,000 clones, about 47% recorded once. This clone was detected a few times. What it recognizes is unknown. Collection of lesional scalp punch biopsies and peripheral blood was performed in alopecia areata patients. Investigators sorted PBMCs to obtain both CD4+ and CD8+ T cells.

The receptor's source is a human donor with alopecia areata. Sequencing was performed on NKG2D-high CD8+ T cells sorted from blood. J is TRBJ2-7 and V is TRBV27, with 7 bases that match TRBD1. The CDR3 DNA sequence: TGTGCCAGCAGTTTAGCAGGGGGTGTCGACGAGCAGTACTTC. Protein product: CASSLAGGVDEQYF.